This TCR beta chain was recovered during a study of cytomegalovirus exposure and HLA in healthy donors. Study findings and constraints: For presence/absence analyses, sequencing depth was assumed to be roughly uniform across donors.

V lost 4 bases, J lost 4 bases, and 14 bases lay in between. Germline V gene lookup returns CDR1 SGHRS and CDR2 YFSETQ. This CDR3 has 14 amino acids. The PCR employed 60 Vbeta primers together with 13 Jbeta primers. Some clones are missing from TCRdb's copy, which holds only in-frame ones; the method was immunoSEQ multiplex PCR. The profile shows under 200,000 clones, approximately 90% of them singletons. Turning to this clone: Its antigen remains unidentified.

This chain joins TRBV5-1 and TRBJ1-2; tentatively, D is TRBD1 (5 bases). This clonotype was obtained from a woman in her 30s in good health and CMV-seronegative. Source material: PBMCs. The CDR3 loop reads CASSPQGSIYGYTF. The CDR3 region has the DNA TGCGCCAGCAGCCCTCAGGGATCCATCTATGGCTACACCTTC.